The 5 T cell receptor beta chains below were found in one sample sequenced in a study of neurological immune-mediated disorders. Each CDR3 protein is one row after TCRdb ran MiXCR on the 5' RACE reads. The sample contains 45,000 or so distinct CDR3 sequences, 6% to 7% of which appear only once. Sequenced: CD4+ T cells from blood. All receptors derive from a woman aged 40 to 50 in good health.

This clonotype was observed many times. The V gene is TRBV7-8, the J gene TRBJ2-5; 9 positions match TRBD2. The CDR3 sequence is 14 residues long. The V gene's germline CDR1 is SGHVS and CDR2 FQNEAQ. The J segment lost 3 bases and the V segment lost 1 base, leaving 0 bases of the junction unmatched. The CDR3 DNA is TGTGCCAGCAGCTTAGGGACTAGCGAAGAGACCCAGTACTTC. Translated: CASSLGTSEETQYF.

This clonotype was seen repeatedly, ten times or more. The V and J genes are TRBV5-1 and TRBJ2-1; the match to TRBD2 covers 8 bases. The ends lost 3 bases at V and 7 bases at J; junction bases unmatched: 9. Germline-derived CDR1 and CDR2 are SGHRS and YFSETQ. This CDR3 is built from 15 residues. CDR3: CASSSQSGSMNEQFF. CDR3 DNA sequence: TGCGCCAGCAGCTCCCAAAGCGGGAGCATGAATGAGCAGTTCTTC.

At least ten counts were recorded for this clonotype. The chain recombines TRBV29-1 with TRBJ1-3; 7 bases match TRBD1. Trimming at V came to 5 bases and at J to 2 bases, leaving 3 bases not matched to a gene. This CDR3 spans 13 amino acids. The germline CDR1 and CDR2 sequences are SQVTM and ANQGSEA. The CDR3 here is CSVQTGAGNTIYF. The CDR3 DNA is TGCAGCGTTCAAACAGGGGCTGGAAACACCATATATTTT.

The chain recombines TRBV7-2 with TRBJ2-1; TRBD1 is a possible D gene (5 bases). CDR1 is SGHTA, CDR2 FQGNSA, per germline. V lost 3 bases, J lost 8 bases, and 11 bases lay in between. This CDR3 has 13 residues. In DNA form, the CDR3 reads TGTGCCAGCAGCTTTGGGGCTAGGTATGAGCAGTTCTTC. It is translated as CASSFGARYEQFF.

This clonotype was observed many times. V is TRBV6-2 or TRBV6-3 and J is TRBJ2-5; D is ambiguous. The CDR3 runs to 12 residues. Looked up from germline, CDR1 is MNHEY and CDR2 is SVGEGT. V lost 5 bases and J 1 base, leaving 5 bases between the germline ends. CDR3 loop: CASSPSQETQYF. Written as DNA, the CDR3 is TGTGCCAGCAGTCCCTCCCAAGAGACCCAGTACTTC.